The TCR beta chain under discussion was sequenced for a study of cytomegalovirus exposure and HLA in healthy donors. A remark on this clone: The target antigen is unknown.

Study-level results: With later analysis, a missense DCLRE1C variant became linked to TCR beta V- and J-gene trimming.

Primers for the PCR totalled 60 Vbeta and 13 Jbeta. TCRdb's table, derived via immunoSEQ multiplex PCR, lists solely in-frame clones and lacks some. The table lists some 130,000 clones, more than 65% of them singletons. The V segment lost 4 bases and the J segment 0 bases; nucleotides outside the gene matches: 0. CDR1 is MGHRA, CDR2 YSYEKL, per germline. This CDR3 comprises 15 residues. The TCR sequence derives from a man aged 45-65 years in good health and CMV-seronegative. Sequenced: PBMCs. The V call is TRBV4-1, the J call TRBJ1-4, with TRBD1 matching over 9 bases. CDR3 loop: CASSRQGATNEKLFF. In DNA, the CDR3 is TGCGCCAGCAGCCGACAGGGGGCAACTAATGAAAAACTGTTTTTT.